Shown below are 20 T cell receptor beta chains from a single sample sequenced in a study of early T cells in non-severe SARS-CoV-2 infection. TCRdb redid the calling of the 5' RACE reads with MiXCR, one entry per CDR3 protein. This table holds roughly 69,000 distinct CDR3 sequences, less than 9.5% found once. The source was whole blood, collected at baseline. The receptors derive from an adult who was a healthcare worker with PCR-confirmed SARS-CoV-2 infection or an uninfected control (not recorded which).

This clonotype was found many times. This chain connects TRBV7-3 to TRBJ2-3; D perhaps matches TRBD2 (6 bases). The germline V and J ends were trimmed by 4 bases and 2 bases, with 16 bases remaining between them. The CDR3 totals 16 residues. From germline, CDR1 is SGHTA and CDR2 FQGTGA. CDR3 region: CASSSLSGVLTDTQYF. The CDR3 DNA sequence: TGTGCCAGCAGCTCCCTTTCGGGAGTCCTCACAGATACGCAGTATTTT. Looking up the rest from reference TRBV7-3 and TRBJ2-3 gives the full variable domain: GAGVSQTPSNKVTEKGKYVELRCDPISGHTALYWYRQSLGQGPEFLIYFQGTGAADDSGLPNDRFFAVRPEGSVSTLKIQRTERGDSAVYLCASSSLSGVLTDTQYFGPGTRLTVL.

This clonotype was recorded at least ten times. V usage is TRBV12-3 or TRBV12-4 and J usage is TRBJ1-5; the match to TRBD1 covers 10 bases. J was trimmed by 4 bases and V by 5 bases; bases with no gene match: 5. The CDR3 loop spans 15 amino acids. CDR3 DNA sequence: TGTGCCAGCAGTGGGGACAGGGGCTTTAATCAGCCCCAGCATTTT. Encoded protein: CASSGDRGFNQPQHF.

Only a few counts were recorded for this clonotype. The rearrangement links TRBV7-9 to TRBJ2-1; 9 bases are a match to TRBD2. Looked up from germline, CDR1 is SEHNR and CDR2 is FQNEAQ (reference sequence). The trim removed 5 bases at V and 5 bases at J, leaving 4 bases unmatched. The CDR3 contains 14 residues. This CDR3 is CASSNSGGNNEQFF. As DNA, the CDR3 is TGTGCCAGCAGCAATAGCGGGGGTAACAATGAGCAGTTCTTC.

The sample holds a few counts of this clonotype. The chain recombines TRBV24-1 with TRBJ2-5, with 8 bases identical to TRBD1. Germline CDR1 and CDR2: KGHDR and SFDVKD. CDR3 size: 15 residues. The V gene end was trimmed by 11 bases and the J gene end by 0 bases; junction bases not matched to a gene: 10. In DNA, the CDR3 is TGTGCCATTACTGGGACAGGCTTGTACCAAGAGACCCAGTACTTC. It codes for CAITGTGLYQETQYF.

A few counts support this clonotype. V and J are TRBV10-3 and TRBJ2-7; no reliable D call. The CDR3 totals 14 residues. Trimming took 10 bases from V and 4 from J, leaving 20 bases between them. Looked up from germline, CDR1 is ENHRY and CDR2 is SYGVKD. The CDR3 region is CATDITDMGYEQYF. DNA of the CDR3: TGTGCCACCGACATCACGGATATGGGATACGAGCAGTACTTC.

This clonotype has ten or more counts. The CDR3: CASSLQGRQETQYF. The CDR3 DNA follows: TGTGCCAGCAGCTTGCAGGGCCGGCAAGAGACCCAGTACTTC. The chain recombines TRBV5-4 with TRBJ2-5, with a possible D match to TRBD1 (5 bases). From germline, CDR1 is SGHNT and CDR2 YYREEE (reference sequence). V gave up 1 base and J gave up 2 bases, with 9 bases separating them. CDR3 length: 14 residues. Full variable domain (remainder filled in from reference TRBV5-4 and TRBJ2-5): ETGVTQSPTHLIKTRGQQVTLRCSSQSGHNTVSWYQQALGQGPQFIFQYYREEENGRGNFPPRFSGLQFPNYSSELNVNALELDDSALYLCASSLQGRQETQYFGPGTRLLVL.

In this sample, this clonotype turned up a few times. V is TRBV12-3 or TRBV12-4 and J is TRBJ2-5; TRBD2 might be the D (5 bases). The CDR3 sequence is 13 residues long. V was pared by 3 bases and J by 5 bases, with 10 bases between. Written as DNA, the CDR3 is TGTGCCAGCAGTTTGCATGGGGAGGAGACCCAGTACTTC. It codes for CASSLHGEETQYF.

This clonotype was seen only a few times. This chain connects TRBV5-4 to TRBJ2-1; 8 bases agree with TRBD2. The CDR3 covers 16 residues. The trim removed 1 base at V and 10 bases at J, leaving 13 bases unmatched. Germline V CDR1 and CDR2: SGHNT, YYREEE (reference sequence). The CDR3 loop reads CASSLKAGAIGGEQFF. In DNA form, the CDR3 reads TGTGCCAGCAGCTTGAAAGCGGGAGCTATAGGGGGAGAGCAGTTCTTC.

This clonotype appeared many times. V is TRBV7-6 and J is TRBJ2-1; TRBD2 aligns across 11 bases. The germline V gene encodes CDR1 SGHVS and CDR2 FNYEAQ. The CDR3 runs 18 residues. V trimming: 5 bases; J trimming: 8 bases; junction bases outside the gene matches: 17. In DNA, the CDR3 is TGTGCCAGCAGCCCAGCTGGGACTAGCGGCCAATATGCCCATGAGCAGTTCTTC. The encoded protein is CASSPAGTSGQYAHEQFF.

This clonotype showed up many times. The V and J genes are TRBV4-1 and TRBJ2-1, with no clear D. The CDR3 length is 14 residues. Germline CDR1 and CDR2: MGHRA and YSYEKL. V lost 0 bases, J lost 6 bases, and 9 bases lay in between. Here the CDR3 reads CASSQDARINEQFF. CDR3 coding DNA: TGCGCCAGCAGCCAAGATGCCAGAATCAATGAGCAGTTCTTC.

This clonotype has a count of ten or more. The chain combines TRBV5-5 with TRBJ1-1; tentative D call: TRBD1 (5 bases). Germline CDR1 reads SGHKS; CDR2 reads YYEKEE (reference sequence). The V end lost 0 bases, the J end lost 5 bases, and 17 bases lay between the germline ends. This CDR3 contains 16 residues. The CDR3 loop reads CASSLVAGQLGTEAFF. Here the CDR3 DNA reads TGTGCCAGCAGCTTGGTCGCAGGGCAGTTGGGAACTGAAGCTTTCTTT.

In its sample, this clonotype was seen many times. The chain is built from TRBV5-4 and TRBJ2-2, with a tentative D call TRBD1 (5 bases). V gave up 0 bases and J gave up 5 bases, with 5 bases separating them. CDR1 and CDR2 from the germline V gene are SGHNT and YYREEE (reference sequence). CDR3 length equals 13 residues. CDR3 sequence reads: CASSLDRTGELFF. CDR3 in DNA: TGTGCCAGCAGCTTGGACAGGACCGGGGAGCTGTTTTTT. The full variable domain, its missing parts supplied by reference TRBV5-4 and TRBJ2-2, is ETGVTQSPTHLIKTRGQQVTLRCSSQSGHNTVSWYQQALGQGPQFIFQYYREEENGRGNFPPRFSGLQFPNYSSELNVNALELDDSALYLCASSLDRTGELFFGEGSRLTVL.

The J gene is TRBJ2-7, the V gene TRBV7-8; the match to TRBD2 covers 11 bases. The CDR3 has 15 residues. The trim removed 4 bases at V and 4 bases at J, leaving 6 bases unmatched. Germline V gives CDR1 SGHVS, CDR2 FQNEAQ. This chain's CDR3 is CASSWASGRSYEQYF. The CDR3 DNA is TGTGCCAGCAGCTGGGCTAGCGGGAGGTCTTACGAGCAGTACTTC. The complete variable domain, with remaining parts taken from reference TRBV7-8 and TRBJ2-7, reads GAGVSQSPRYKVAKRGQDVALRCDPISGHVSLFWYQQALGQGPEFLTYFQNEAQLDKSGLPSDRFFAERPEGSVSTLKIQRTQQEDSAVYLCASSWASGRSYEQYFGPGTRLTVT.

V is TRBV5-6 and J is TRBJ2-5, with 7 positions matching TRBD1. CDR1 SGHDT and CDR2 YYEEEE come from the germline V gene. This CDR3 is 16 amino acids long. With V trimmed by 2 bases and J by 2 bases, 9 bases remained unmatched. The CDR3 sequence is CASSLVATGWQETQYF. For the CDR3, the DNA is TGTGCCAGCAGCTTAGTCGCGACAGGGTGGCAAGAGACCCAGTACTTC.

This clonotype was detected many times. The chain links TRBV12-3 or TRBV12-4 to TRBJ2-5; 8 positions agree with TRBD1. Losses at the gene ends were 6 bases for V and 2 bases for J; bases not matched to a gene: 8. The CDR3 totals 15 residues. CDR3 DNA: TGTGCCAGCAGCAGACAGGGGACCCTGCAAGAGACCCAGTACTTC. It translates to CASSRQGTLQETQYF.

This clonotype was observed at least ten times. The J gene is TRBJ2-2, the V gene TRBV7-2; D may be TRBD1 (5 bases). Germline loops: CDR1 SGHTA, CDR2 FQGNSA. The CDR3 contains 13 residues. V was pared by 5 bases and J by 6 bases, with 10 bases between. The CDR3 sequence is CASSTQQAGELFF. CDR3 nucleotide sequence: TGTGCCAGCAGCACCCAACAGGCCGGGGAGCTGTTTTTT.

The genes are TRBV5-5 and TRBJ2-7; D is tentatively TRBD1 or TRBD2 (5 bases each). V shed 2 bases and J shed 3 bases, with 15 bases lying between them. The CDR3 is 15 residues long. Germline lookup yields CDR1 SGHKS and CDR2 YYEKEE (reference sequence). The CDR3 sequence is CASSFSTGRYYEQYF. The CDR3 bases are TGTGCCAGCAGCTTCTCTACGGGACGGTACTACGAGCAGTACTTC.

This clonotype was counted at least ten times. V usage is TRBV14 and J usage is TRBJ2-7; TRBD2 matches 10 bases. Losses at the gene ends were 11 bases for V and 4 bases for J; bases not matched to a gene: 11. Germline V CDR1 and CDR2: SGHDN, FVKESK. The CDR3 has 14 amino acids. The CDR3 coding sequence is TGTGCCGGACTGAAGCGGGAGGGCCCGTACGAGCAGTACTTC. This sequence encodes CAGLKREGPYEQYF.

This clonotype occurred a few times. The V and J genes are TRBV6-2 or TRBV6-3 and TRBJ2-1; 8 nucleotides agree with TRBD2. J lost 8 bases, V lost 6 bases, and 3 bases had no gene match. The CDR3 has 12 residues. Germline CDR1 is MNHEY and CDR2 is SVGEGT. CDR3 DNA: TGTGCCAGCAGACGGACTAGCTATGAGCAGTTCTTC. Translation gives CASRRTSYEQFF.

The gene calls are TRBV29-1 and TRBJ2-4; TRBD2 matches at 10 bases. In germline, CDR1 is SQVTM, CDR2 ANQGSEA. V was pared by 8 bases and J by 0 bases, with 4 bases of the junction left unmatched. This CDR3 spans 14 amino acids. CDR3 in amino acids: CSFLAGGAKNIQYF. The CDR3 DNA follows: TGCAGCTTTTTAGCGGGAGGAGCCAAAAACATTCAGTACTTC.